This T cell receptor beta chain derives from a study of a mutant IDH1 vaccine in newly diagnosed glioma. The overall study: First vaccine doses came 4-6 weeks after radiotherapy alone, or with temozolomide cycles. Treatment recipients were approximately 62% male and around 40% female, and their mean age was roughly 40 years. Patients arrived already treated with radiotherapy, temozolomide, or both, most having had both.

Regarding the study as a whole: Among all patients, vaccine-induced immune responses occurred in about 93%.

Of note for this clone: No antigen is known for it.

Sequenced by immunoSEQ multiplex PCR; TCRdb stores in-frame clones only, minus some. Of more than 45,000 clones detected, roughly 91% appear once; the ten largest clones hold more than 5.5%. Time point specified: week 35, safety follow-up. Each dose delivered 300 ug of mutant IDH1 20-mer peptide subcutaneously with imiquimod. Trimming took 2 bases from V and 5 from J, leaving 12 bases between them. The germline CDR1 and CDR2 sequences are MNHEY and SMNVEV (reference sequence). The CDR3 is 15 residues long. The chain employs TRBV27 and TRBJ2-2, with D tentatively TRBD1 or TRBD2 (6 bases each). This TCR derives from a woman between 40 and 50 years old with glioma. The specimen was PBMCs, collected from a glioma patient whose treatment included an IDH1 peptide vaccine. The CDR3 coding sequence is TGTGCCAGCAGTTTAGGGCAGGGGAGGACCGGGGAGCTGTTTTTT. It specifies CASSLGQGRTGELFF.